This TCR beta chain came from a study of blood T cell repertoires in COVID-19. Study-wide context: Both acute and convalescent COVID-19 samples were obtained from the United States, Italy and Spain.

Per the germline V gene, CDR1 is LNHNV and CDR2 is YYDKDF (reference sequence). The CDR3 extends over 18 amino acids. Trimming removed 3 bases from V and 0 bases from J; junction bases left unmatched: 9. Participants' reported clinical history set cohort assignment. TCRdb's table, derived via immunoSEQ multiplex PCR, lists solely in-frame clones and lacks some. Of roughly 250,000 clones in the sample, about 87% were seen once. Sequencing was performed on PBMCs or T cells enriched from blood (not recorded which). This rearrangement joins TRBV15 to TRBJ1-5; 9 bases align to TRBD1. This clonotype was obtained from a woman in her 40s with acute COVID-19. CDR3 residues: CATSSRDRAGYSNQPQHF. CDR3 nucleotide sequence: TGTGCCACCAGCAGCCGGGACAGGGCTGGATATAGCAATCAGCCCCAGCATTTT.